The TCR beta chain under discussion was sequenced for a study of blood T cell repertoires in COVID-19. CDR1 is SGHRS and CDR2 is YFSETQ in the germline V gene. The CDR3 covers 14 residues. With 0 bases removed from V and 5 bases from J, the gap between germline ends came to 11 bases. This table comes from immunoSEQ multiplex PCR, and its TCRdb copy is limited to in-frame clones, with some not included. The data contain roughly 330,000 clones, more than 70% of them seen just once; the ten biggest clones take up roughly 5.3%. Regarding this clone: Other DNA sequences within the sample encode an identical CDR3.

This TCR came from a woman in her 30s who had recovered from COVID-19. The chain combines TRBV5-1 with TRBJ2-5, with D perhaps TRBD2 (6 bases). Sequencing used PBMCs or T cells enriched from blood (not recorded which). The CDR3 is CASSLVPGRETQYF. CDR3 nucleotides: TGCGCCAGCAGCTTGGTCCCAGGGAGGGAGACCCAGTACTTC.